One T cell receptor beta chain is described in this entry. The data stem from a study of blood T cell repertoires in COVID-19. TCRdb's copy holds only in-frame clones and misses some; the assay was immunoSEQ multiplex PCR. Altogether 350,000 to 400,000 clones are present, roughly 90% being singletons, with the ten largest covering around 0.94%. CDR1 and CDR2 (germline): SEHNR, FQNEAQ (reference sequence). This CDR3 has 14 residues. Trimming took off 4 bases at V and 2 bases at J, with 11 bases between the two ends. The chain employs TRBV7-9 and TRBJ1-2, with D perhaps TRBD1 (6 bases). Sequencing input: PBMCs or T cells enriched from blood (not recorded which). This TCR came from a woman aged 40-49 years who had been exposed to COVID-19. CDR3: CASSSTGHNYGYTF. The CDR3 DNA reads as TGTGCCAGCAGCTCAACAGGGCACAACTATGGCTACACCTTC. The variable domain in full, completed from reference TRBV7-9 and TRBJ1-2, reads DTGVSQNPRHKITKRGQNVTFRCDPISEHNRLYWYRQTLGQGPEFLTYFQNEAQLEKSRLLSDRFSAERPKGSFSTLEIQRTEQGDSAMYLCASSSTGHNYGYTFGSGTRLTVV.